The 5 T cell receptor beta chains below were found in one sample sequenced in a study of OX40 agonist ivuxolimab in advanced cancers. TCRdb keeps only in-frame clones here, not all; method: immunoSEQ multiplex PCR. The table includes under 75,000 clones, about 81% detected once. This specimen consisted of CD4+ or CD8+ T cells sorted from blood, obtained in a trial of the OX40 agonist ivuxolimab. These receptor sequences come from an adult with an advanced solid tumor such as melanoma, head and neck, liver or kidney cancer.

V usage is TRBV30 and J usage is TRBJ1-3; 10 nucleotides line up with TRBD1. In germline, CDR1 is GTSNPN, CDR2 SVGIG (reference sequence). The CDR3 runs to 13 residues. Trimming at V came to 1 base and at J to 7 bases, leaving 1 base not matched to a gene. The CDR3 coding sequence is TGTGCCTGGAGTGCGGGACAGGGGAACACCATATATTTT. This gives the protein CAWSAGQGNTIYF.

This chain joins TRBV7-2 and TRBJ1-5, with D unclear. The V gene's germline CDR1 is SGHTA and CDR2 FQGNSA. The CDR3 consists of 15 residues. Trimming took 0 bases from V and 3 from J, leaving 9 bases between them. CDR3 amino acids: CASSLAGGINQPQHF. DNA of the CDR3: TGTGCCAGCAGCTTAGCCGGAGGGATCAATCAGCCCCAGCATTTT. The whole variable domain, remainder taken from reference TRBV7-2 and TRBJ1-5, is GAGVSQSPSNKVTEKGKDVELRCDPISGHTALYWYRQSLGQGLEFLIYFQGNSAPDKSGLPSDRFSAERTGGSVSTLTIQRTQQEDSAVYLCASSLAGGINQPQHFGDGTRLSIL.

This clone is a singleton in its sample. The chain uses TRBV5-4 and TRBJ1-2; 9 nucleotides line up with TRBD1. In germline, CDR1 is SGHNT, CDR2 YYREEE (reference sequence). V was pared by 3 bases and J by 6 bases, with 9 bases of the junction left unmatched. This CDR3 contains 15 residues. The CDR3 loop is CASSSGPGQGHGYTF. DNA for the CDR3: TGTGCCAGCAGCTCTGGACCGGGACAGGGACATGGCTACACCTTC.

The rearrangement links TRBV6-6 to TRBJ2-1, with D unclear. There are 11 residues in the CDR3. V gave up 2 bases and J gave up 10 bases, with 6 bases separating them. Germline CDR1 MNHNY, CDR2 SVGAGI (reference sequence). The CDR3 protein is CASSYGREQFF. For the CDR3, the DNA is TGTGCCAGCAGTTACGGGCGGGAGCAGTTCTTC.

CDR3 sequence: CASSLNSASTDTQYF. CDR3 nucleotide sequence: TGTGCCAGCAGCTTGAACAGCGCTAGCACAGATACGCAGTATTTT. The V call is TRBV5-4, the J call TRBJ2-3, with D unresolved. Germline V gene sequence: CDR1 SGHNT, CDR2 YYREEE (reference sequence). V lost 1 base, J lost 0 bases, and 9 bases lay in between. The length of the CDR3 is 15 residues.